This T cell receptor (beta chain) was sequenced for a study of regulatory T cells in long-lasting Graves disease. Trimming removed 1 base from V and 3 bases from J, with 9 bases in between. This CDR3 has 15 amino acids. CDR1 LNHDA and CDR2 SQIVND come from the germline V gene (reference sequence). This clonotype was found many times. The antigen is unknown. Indicated time point: persistent/refractory GD, antithyroid drugs over 5 years with positive TRAb. Making the TCR library involved RNA that had been extracted from PBMCs. Diagnosing Graves' disease relied on the American Thyroid Association guidelines. An endocrinology department in Xi'an, China, recruited the patients. According to the study, TCR beta libraries were built with iRepertoire HTBI primers and CDR3-region Arm-PCR. Each CDR3 protein is one row after TCRdb ran MiXCR on the multiplex PCR reads. Here the sample spans around 510,000 distinct CDR3 sequences, 20% being singletons.

Study conclusions and caveats: Tissue studied was limited to peripheral blood, excluding thyroid tissue. Persistent disease was characterized by preferential usage of TRBV28, TRBJ1-2 and TRBJ2-5.

This specimen was peripheral blood mononuclear cells (PBMCs), taken when the disease was refractory, from a patient treated with antithyroid drugs. This receptor was obtained from a female donor with Graves disease. V and J are TRBV19 and TRBJ2-2, with D perhaps matching TRBD1 (5 bases). CDR3 nucleotide sequence: TGTGCCAGTAGTATAGGCCCCAGGGACACCGGGGAGCTGTTTTTT. It translates to CASSIGPRDTGELFF.